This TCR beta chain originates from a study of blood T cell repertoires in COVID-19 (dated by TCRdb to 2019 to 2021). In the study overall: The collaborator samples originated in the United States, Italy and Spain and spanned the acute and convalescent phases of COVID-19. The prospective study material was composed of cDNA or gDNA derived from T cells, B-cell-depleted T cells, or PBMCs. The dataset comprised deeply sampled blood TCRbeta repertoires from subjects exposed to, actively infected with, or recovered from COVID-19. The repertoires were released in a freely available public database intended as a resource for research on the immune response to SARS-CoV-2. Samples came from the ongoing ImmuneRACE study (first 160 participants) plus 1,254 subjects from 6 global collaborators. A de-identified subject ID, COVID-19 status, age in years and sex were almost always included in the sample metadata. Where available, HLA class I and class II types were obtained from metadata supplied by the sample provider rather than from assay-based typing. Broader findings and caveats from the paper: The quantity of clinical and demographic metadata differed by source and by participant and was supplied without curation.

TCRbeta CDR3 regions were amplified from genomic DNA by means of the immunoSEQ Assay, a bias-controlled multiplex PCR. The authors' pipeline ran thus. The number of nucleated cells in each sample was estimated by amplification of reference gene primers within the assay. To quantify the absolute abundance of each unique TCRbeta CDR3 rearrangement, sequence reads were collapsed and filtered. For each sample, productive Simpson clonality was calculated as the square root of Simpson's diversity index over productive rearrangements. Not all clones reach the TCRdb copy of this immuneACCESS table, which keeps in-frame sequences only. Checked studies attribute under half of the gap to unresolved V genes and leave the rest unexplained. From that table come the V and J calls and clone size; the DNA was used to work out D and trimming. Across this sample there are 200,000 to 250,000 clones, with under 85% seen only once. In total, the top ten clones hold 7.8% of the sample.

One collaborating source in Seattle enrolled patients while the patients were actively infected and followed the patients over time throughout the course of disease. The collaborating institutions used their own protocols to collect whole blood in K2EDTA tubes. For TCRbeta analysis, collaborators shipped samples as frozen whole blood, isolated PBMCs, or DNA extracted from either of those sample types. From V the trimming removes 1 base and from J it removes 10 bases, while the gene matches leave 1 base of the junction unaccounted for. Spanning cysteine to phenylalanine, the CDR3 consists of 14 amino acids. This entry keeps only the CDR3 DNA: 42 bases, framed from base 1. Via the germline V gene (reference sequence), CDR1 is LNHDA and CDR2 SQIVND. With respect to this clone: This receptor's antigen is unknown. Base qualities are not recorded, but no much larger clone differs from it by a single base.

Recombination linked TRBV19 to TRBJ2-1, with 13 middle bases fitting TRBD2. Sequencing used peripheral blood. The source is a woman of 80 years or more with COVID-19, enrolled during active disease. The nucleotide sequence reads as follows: TGTGCCAGTAGTATAGGACTAGCGGGGGGCGAGCAGTTCTTC. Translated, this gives CASSIGLAGGEQFF.